Sequencing of this T cell receptor (beta chain) was carried out in a study of blood T cells in healthy people across ages. Whole-study findings and limits: Naive and antigen-experienced cells could not be conclusively compared, given unsorted PBMCs.

This clonotype was detected only a few times. Antigen specificity is unknown. A second PCR, run for about 6 to 11 cycles, used a sample-barcoded 5' primer plus a J-beta primer mix. Each CDR3 protein is one row after TCRdb ran MiXCR on the 5' RACE reads. The table lists around 1,500,000 distinct CDR3 sequences, 35% to 45% of them singletons. CDR3 length: 14 amino acids. Germline CDR1 SQVTM, CDR2 ANQGSEA. V was pared by 4 bases and J by 6 bases, with 16 bases between. The sequence was collected from a woman aged 18 to 35 in good health. The chain links TRBV29-1 to TRBJ2-1; unclear D gene. What was sequenced was blood. Here the CDR3 DNA reads TGCAGCGTTGTGCGGCTTTTAAGTAGCAATGAGCAGTTCTTC. Encoded protein: CSVVRLLSSNEQFF.